These T cell receptor beta chains were read from a single sample in a study of T cell repertoires in cytomegalovirus infection. TCRdb re-called the reads through MiXCR, storing one row per CDR3 protein. Here the sample spans roughly 110,000 distinct CDR3 sequences, roughly a tenth being singletons. Their cognate antigens are unknown. Sequencing was performed on PBMCs, sequenced either directly or after in vitro stimulation (not recorded which). The receptors originated from a human donor in good health (CMV status not recorded). Some clones in this sample may be carry-over from other donors' samples. CDR3s include the opening cysteine and the closing phenylalanine or tryptophan. A D gene is named only where the DNA matches it firmly. Clone size is shown for a subset of rows, as once, few, many or a class of expanded clone.

>many|TRBV7-9|TRBJ2-7|TRBD2
TGTGCCAGCAGCTTAAGCCGGACTAGGTCCCACGAGCAGTACTTC
CASSLSRTRSHEQYF
>few|TRBV6-5|TRBJ1-5|NA
TGTGCCAGCAGTCCAATCGGTCCGGTAGGCAATCAGCCCCAGCATTTT
CASSPIGPVGNQPQHF
>many|TRBV7-2|TRBJ1-2|NA
TGTGCCAGCAGCAAAGACACGTCCTATGGCTACACCTTC
CASSKDTSYGYTF
>many|TRBV7-2|TRBJ2-4|TRBD2
TGTGCCAGCAGCTTACTAGCGGGAGTCGAGGGCATTCAGTACTTC
CASSLLAGVEGIQYF
>NA|TRBV3-1|TRBJ2-5|NA
TGTGCCAGCAGCCAAGTGGCGGGGGCAGAGACCCAGTACTTC
CASSQVAGAETQYF
>few|TRBV28|TRBJ1-5|NA
TGTGCCAGCAGTTCGAACAGGGAATTGGATCAGCCCCAGCATTTT
CASSSNRELDQPQHF
>many|TRBV20-1|TRBJ1-5|NA
TGCAGTGCGAAAAAAGGGAATCAGCCCCAGCATTTT
CSAKKGNQPQHF
>NA|TRBV27|TRBJ2-7|TRBD2
TGTGCCAGCAGTCCCTCCGATCTAGCGGGCTTTCCCTACGAGCAGTACTTC
CASSPSDLAGFPYEQYF
>many|TRBV7-2|TRBJ2-1|NA
TGTGCCAGCAGCGTCAACTCTATCTACAATGAGCAGTTCTTC
CASSVNSIYNEQFF
>NA|TRBV28|TRBJ2-3|TRBD2
TGTGCCAGCGGCACAGCGGGAGAAGGCACAGATACGCAGTATTTT
CASGTAGEGTDTQYF
>few|TRBV6-7|TRBJ1-5|NA
TGTGCCAGCAGTTCCCCACAGGTACGTCAGCCCCAGCATTTT
CASSSPQVRQPQHF
>NA|TRBV15|TRBJ1-3|NA
TGTGCCAGCGGTCCGGGGGGAGCTGGAAACACCATATATTTT
CASGPGGAGNTIYF
>many|TRBV5-4|TRBJ1-1|NA
TGTGCCAGCAGCCCGGACGGGGTTTCAGAAGCTTTCTTT
CASSPDGVSEAFF
>many|TRBV19|TRBJ2-3|TRBD2
TGTGCCACAAAATCGAGACTAGCGGGATCAAGCACAGATACGCAGTATTTT
CATKSRLAGSSTDTQYF
>many|TRBV7-8|TRBJ2-1|NA
TGTGCCAGCAGCTTAGCGCCGAGCTCCTACAATGAGCAGTTCTTC
CASSLAPSSYNEQFF
>NA|TRBV7-2|TRBJ1-3|NA
TGTGCCAGCAGCTCCCCCGGTCCTGGAAACACCATATATTTT
CASSSPGPGNTIYF
>NA|TRBV7-2|TRBJ2-2|NA
TGTGCCAGCAGCGCCGGGTTCTCCGGGGAGCTGTTTTTT
CASSAGFSGELFF
>NA|TRBV3-1|TRBJ1-1|NA
TGTGCCAGCAGCCAAGCTCGCAGGGGGAACACTGAAGCTTTCTTT
CASSQARRGNTEAFF
>few|TRBV11-2|TRBJ2-3|TRBD1
TGTGCCAGCAGCCCACGGACAGGGGGCGGGGGTACGCAGTATTTT
CASSPRTGGGGTQYF
>many|TRBV7-2|TRBJ1-2|NA
TGTGCCAGCAGCTTAGGACAGAGAGGCTACACCTTC
CASSLGQRGYTF
>many|TRBV7-9|TRBJ2-7|NA
TGTGCCAGCAGCCCAAAAAGGGAAAGTACCTCTTCCTACGAGCAGTACTTC
CASSPKRESTSSYEQYF
>many|TRBV28|TRBJ2-5|TRBD2
TGTGCCAGCAGTCGAACAACCGGGACTAGGGGAGAGACCCAGTACTTC
CASSRTTGTRGETQYF
>few|TRBV6-5|TRBJ2-5|NA
TGTGCCAGCAGTTACTCGGGGGACTACCAAGAGACCCAGTACTTC
CASSYSGDYQETQYF
>few|TRBV30|TRBJ1-5|NA
TGTGCCTGGAGTAGCGGACACAGCAATCAGCCCCAGCATTTT
CAWSSGHSNQPQHF
>many|TRBV7-6|TRBJ2-7|TRBD2
TGTGCCAGCAGCTCCTTTCCTACTAGCGGGTCCTCCGAGCAGTACTTC
CASSSFPTSGSSEQYF
>few|TRBV25-1|TRBJ2-7|TRBD2
TGTGCCAGCAGTGAATCGGGGGGGATCAGGTACGAGCAGTACTTC
CASSESGGIRYEQYF
>few|TRBV5-5|TRBJ2-1|NA
TGTGCCAGCAGCTTCCGAGGTTACAATGAGCAGTTCTTC
CASSFRGYNEQFF
>few|TRBV6-4|TRBJ2-3|NA
TGTGCCAGCAGCTCAGGGACGGCTAGGACAGATACGCAGTATTTT
CASSSGTARTDTQYF
>few|TRBV6-2/TRBV6-3|TRBJ1-5|NA
TGTGCCAGCGGGACCGTGAATCAGCCCCAGCATTTT
CASGTVNQPQHF
>NA|TRBV27|TRBJ1-2|NA
TGTGCCAGCAGCATACAGGGTGGGGCTAACTATGGCTACACCTTC
CASSIQGGANYGYTF
>NA|TRBV20-1|TRBJ2-1|NA
TGCAGTGCTAGCTTTCTCGCGGAGGCTTTGAAGAGTGAGCAGTTCTTC
CSASFLAEALKSEQFF
>NA|TRBV7-2|TRBJ1-6|NA
TGTGCCAGCAGCTTCCTTGGGGCACCCCTCCACTTT
CASSFLGAPLHF
>few|TRBV27|TRBJ2-3|TRBD1
TGTGCCAGCAGATACAGGGGCTTAGGGGGCACAGATACGCAGTATTTT
CASRYRGLGGTDTQYF
>NA|TRBV7-6|TRBJ2-1|TRBD2
TGTGCCAGCAGCTCATCTAGCGGGAGTCCCTACAATGAGCAGTTCTTC
CASSSSSGSPYNEQFF